This T cell receptor beta chain appears in the sequencing data of a study of T cells in localized non-small cell lung cancer. The V gene end was trimmed by 1 base and the J gene end by 2 bases; junction bases not matched to a gene: 3. This CDR3 contains 16 residues. From germline, CDR1 is SGHTA and CDR2 FQGNSA. This clone was counted a few times. The antigen is unknown. Findings and caveats of the study: It remains possible that heterogeneity exists, since only one tumor region was sequenced. Adjacent uninvolved lung had the highest clonality, suggesting focused antigen responses.

TCRdb keeps only in-frame clones here, not all; method: immunoSEQ multiplex PCR. The sample shows about 40,000 clones, around 81% of them seen only once. The sample in question was peripheral blood mononuclear cells, obtained before any cancer treatment. The TCR sequence derives from a male donor at least 60 years old with stage II lung adenocarcinoma. The chain couples TRBV7-2 to TRBJ2-7, with 12 bases that match TRBD2. The CDR3 bases are TGTGCCAGCAGCTTAGTCTCTAGCGGGAGGGCCTACGAGCAGTACTTC. This encodes CASSLVSSGRAYEQYF.